The rows below give T cell receptor beta chains drawn from one sample of a study of CD8+CD57+ T cells in acquired aplastic anemia. MiXCR, run by TCRdb on the reads, gives a single entry per CDR3 protein. The sample comprises about 110,000 distinct CDR3 sequences, roughly 51% of which are singletons, and roughly 30% rests with the top ten. Sample: sorted CD4+, CD8+, or CD8+CD57+ T cells (not recorded which) from PBMCs. The receptor source for this set is a human donor in good health, serving as a control. Each CDR3 is given with its conserved first and last residue. The order of the fields is J gene, V gene, clone size, D gene, CDR3 DNA, CDR3 protein. The D gene is left open where the match is weak. The size entry is marked missing in some rows and otherwise reads once, few, many or a size class.

TRBJ2-7 | TRBV7-3 | once | . | TGTGCCAGCAGCCCCGGACGGGGCTACTACGAGCAGTACTTC | CASSPGRGYYEQYF
TRBJ2-6 | TRBV9 | . | . | TGTGCCAGCAGCGGAGGGGCTGGGGCCAACGTCCTGACTTTC | CASSGGAGANVLTF
TRBJ2-7 | TRBV29-1 | . | TRBD1 | TGCAGCGTTGCCGACAGGGGATACGAGCAGCACTTC | CSVADRGYEQHF
TRBJ2-2 | TRBV9 | few | . | TGTGCCAGCAGCGTAGTAGCCCGACCCCCCACCGGGGAGCTGTTTTTT | CASSVVARPPTGELFF
TRBJ2-7 | TRBV27 | once | . | TGTGCCAGCAGCTTATCATGGCCGCATGAGGGTACCTACGAGCAGTACTTC | CASSLSWPHEGTYEQYF
TRBJ2-5 | TRBV29-1 | . | TRBD2 | TGCAGCGGTTACGGGGGGGTCTCCGGGGAGACCCAGTACTTC | CSGYGGVSGETQYF
TRBJ1-5 | TRBV10-3 | . | . | TGTGCCATCAGTGGCGGGGAAAATCAGCCCCAGCATTTT | CAISGGENQPQHF
TRBJ1-5 | TRBV29-1 | . | . | TGCAGCGTTGTCCAGGGCAGGAGCAATCAGCCCCAGCATTTT | CSVVQGRSNQPQHF
TRBJ2-5 | TRBV5-4 | . | TRBD1 | TGTGCCAGCAGCCGACAGGGCGTGGGAGAGACCCAGTACTTC | CASSRQGVGETQYF
TRBJ1-3 | TRBV7-9 | . | TRBD1 | TGTGCCAGCAGCGCAGGGGGAAGCAACACCATATATTTT | CASSAGGSNTIYF
TRBJ2-7 | TRBV29-1 | . | . | TGCAGCGTTGCCACCCACGGGGCCTACGAGCAGTACTTC | CSVATHGAYEQYF
TRBJ2-5 | TRBV27 | few | . | TGTGCCAGCAGTCCCAAGCCCAGAACCATCTCGACCCAGTACTTC | CASSPKPRTISTQYF
TRBJ1-6 | TRBV6-1 | . | TRBD1 | TGTGCCAGCAGTCCCACCATTCAGGGGGCCTATAATTCACCCCTCCACTTT | CASSPTIQGAYNSPLHF
TRBJ1-1 | TRBV7-9 | few | TRBD1 | TGTGCCAGCAGCTTAGCCCCCGGGACAGGGGCTGAAGCTTTCTTT | CASSLAPGTGAEAFF
TRBJ1-1 | TRBV10-1 | . | TRBD1 | TGCGCCAGCAGTGATTCAACTGGACAGGGGTACACTGAAGCTTTCTTT | CASSDSTGQGYTEAFF
TRBJ1-6 | TRBV29-1 | . | . | TGCAGCGTTTTTGGTGGGGAAAATTCACCCCTCCACTTT | CSVFGGENSPLHF
TRBJ2-7 | TRBV4-1 | many | . | TGCGCCAGCAGCCCACAAGGGTCCTACGAGCAGTACTTC | CASSPQGSYEQYF
TRBJ1-2 | TRBV10-3 | few | . | TGTGCCATCAGCGCCAGGGAGGAGGGCTATGGCTACACCTTC | CAISAREEGYGYTF
TRBJ2-7 | TRBV12-3/TRBV12-4 | . | TRBD1 | TGTGCCAGCAGTCCGTCGGGCACAGGGGGGTACTTC | CASSPSGTGGYF
TRBJ2-1 | TRBV13 | many | . | TGTGCCAGCAGCTTAGTGGCAAATGAGCAGTTCTTC | CASSLVANEQFF
TRBJ2-5 | TRBV7-9 | . | . | TGTGCCAGCAGCCACAGGGAGGGGGGCCAAGAGACCCAGTACTTC | CASSHREGGQETQYF
TRBJ2-2 | TRBV13 | few | . | TGTGCCAGCAGCAATGGACTTCCCGGGACCGGGGAGCTGTTTTTT | CASSNGLPGTGELFF
TRBJ2-7 | TRBV25-1 | many | . | TGTGCCAGCAGTGAATCGGTGAAGGACTCCTACGAGCAGTACTTC | CASSESVKDSYEQYF
TRBJ1-6 | TRBV6-5 | . | TRBD1 | TGTGCCAGCAGTTCCCTCCCGGGACAGGGTAATTCACCCCTCCACTTT | CASSSLPGQGNSPLHF
TRBJ1-5 | TRBV10-1 | . | . | TGCGCCAGCAGCGAGCGTGACAGAGCAAATAGCAATCAGCCCCAGCATTTT | CASSERDRANSNQPQHF